Shown below are 26 T cell receptor beta chains from a single sample sequenced in a study of shared clonotypes between healthy human individuals. TCRdb's copy holds only in-frame clones and misses some; the assay was immunoSEQ multiplex PCR. In the table there are around 430,000 clones, 70% to 80% of which are singletons. Sequencing was carried out using PBMCs. These receptors were obtained from a middle-aged woman in good health. Some clones in this sample may be carry-over from other donors' samples.

The rearrangement joins TRBV28 to TRBJ1-4; D gene uncertain. Germline lookup yields CDR1 MDHEN and CDR2 SYDVKM. The CDR3 runs 12 residues. The ends were cut back, 4 bases at V and 4 bases at J, with 4 bases in the middle. CDR3 amino acids: CASSYSNEKLFF. CDR3 DNA: TGTGCCAGCAGTTACAGTAATGAAAAACTGTTTTTT. The complete variable domain, with remaining parts taken from reference TRBV28 and TRBJ1-4, reads DVKVTQSSRYLVKRTGEKVFLECVQDMDHENMFWYRQDPGLGLRLIYFSYDVKMKEKGDIPEGYSVSREKKERFSLILESASTNQTSMYLCASSYSNEKLFFGSGTQLSVL.

Concerning this clone itself: This may stem from a read error, because a much larger clone lies one nucleotide away. Other DNA sequences from this sample encode an identical CDR3 as well. The V call is TRBV30, the J call TRBJ2-3; no firm D call. The germline V gene encodes CDR1 GTSNPN and CDR2 SVGIG (reference sequence). The CDR3 runs 13 residues. CDR3 protein: CAWSGPRADAQYF. CDR3 nucleotides: TGTGCCTGGAGTGGGCCCCGGGCAGATGCGCAGTATTTT.

The CDR3: CAIGGGTRNEQFF. In DNA form, the CDR3 reads TGTGCCATCGGGGGGGGTACGAGGAATGAGCAGTTCTTC. The gene calls are TRBV10-3 and TRBJ2-1; TRBD2 aligns across 7 bases. The CDR3 runs 13 residues. Germline loops: CDR1 ENHRY, CDR2 SYGVKD. V dropped 8 bases and J dropped 7; count of bases not matched to a gene: 8.

The V gene is TRBV2, the J gene TRBJ1-1; no clear D gene. Trimming removed 7 bases from V and 5 bases from J, with 17 bases in between. Germline CDR1 is SNHLY and CDR2 is FYNNEI. CDR3 length: 14 amino acids. In DNA form, the CDR3 reads TGTGCCAGCACTACCCAGGTGGTTGGGACTGAAGCTTTCTTT. Its protein product is CASTTQVVGTEAFF.

The chain combines TRBV10-3 with TRBJ2-7; the match to TRBD1 covers 8 bases. Germline assignment: CDR1 ENHRY and CDR2 SYGVKD. With 8 bases clipped from V and 0 bases from J, the junction kept 3 bases outside the gene matches. This CDR3 has 13 amino acids. The CDR3 region has the DNA TGTGCCATCCAACAGGGGGACTCCTACGAGCAGTACTTC. Its protein is CAIQQGDSYEQYF.

The chain has TRBV7-2 and TRBJ2-1; D gene uncertain. Germline V CDR1 and CDR2: SGHTA, FQGNSA. The CDR3 is 15 amino acids. V lost 5 bases to trimming and J lost 0 bases, with 11 bases between them. This CDR3 is CASSTSVLSYNEQFF. The CDR3 region has the DNA TGTGCCAGCAGCACATCGGTCCTCTCCTACAATGAGCAGTTCTTC.

The rearrangement joins TRBV2 to TRBJ2-1; 8 positions agree with TRBD2. The CDR3 sequence is 12 residues long. Germline CDR1 SNHLY, CDR2 FYNNEI. V gave up 7 bases and J gave up 8 bases; unmatched junction bases: 4. The CDR3 sequence: CASKGLVDEQFF. The CDR3 nucleotides read TGTGCCAGCAAGGGACTAGTGGATGAGCAGTTCTTC.

The chain's CDR3 is CASTKLVPGNEQFF. CDR3 bases: TGTGCCAGCACCAAGCTAGTCCCCGGCAATGAGCAGTTCTTC. The chain joins TRBV27 to TRBJ2-1; D unclear. The CDR3 runs 14 residues. Looked up from germline, CDR1 is MNHEY and CDR2 is SMNVEV (reference sequence). Trimming stripped 7 bases from V and 6 bases from J, with 16 bases between.

The V gene is TRBV5-4, the J gene TRBJ2-5, with D perhaps matching TRBD1 (6 bases). This CDR3 contains 17 residues. V dropped 1 base and J dropped 3 bases, with 19 bases sitting between them. Germline V lookup: CDR1 SGHNT, CDR2 YYREEE (reference sequence). The CDR3 nucleotides are TGTGCCAGCAGCTTGAACGGCAGGGGAAGCCTTAAAGAGACCCAGTACTTC. Amino acids: CASSLNGRGSLKETQYF.

This chain connects TRBV2 to TRBJ2-5; 9 nucleotides agree with TRBD2. The CDR3 consists of 14 residues. V was pared by 7 bases and J by 5 bases, with 8 bases of the junction left unmatched. Germline lookup yields CDR1 SNHLY and CDR2 FYNNEI. The DNA of the CDR3 is TGTGCCAGCACCGTATTTAGCGGGGGTGAGACCCAGTACTTC. This translates into CASTVFSGGETQYF.

The V and J genes are TRBV7-2 and TRBJ2-7; maybe TRBD2 (5 bases). The CDR3 runs to 14 residues. CDR1 and CDR2 from the germline V gene are SGHTA and FQGNSA. Trimming pared 5 bases from V and 2 bases from J, leaving 13 bases between. In DNA, the CDR3 is TGTGCCAGCAGCCTATCGACCGGGGCCTACGAGCAGTACTTC. Protein sequence: CASSLSTGAYEQYF.

This clone was found a few times. The CDR3 reads CASSRPGTATEAFF. In nucleotides, the CDR3 is TGTGCCAGCAGCCGTCCTGGGACAGCCACTGAAGCTTTCTTT. The chain links TRBV4-2 to TRBJ1-1; TRBD1 aligns across 7 bases. Germline-derived CDR1 and CDR2 are LGHNA and YNFKEQ. The CDR3 sequence is 14 residues long. J lost 4 bases, V lost 4 bases, and 6 bases had no gene match.

The rearrangement uses TRBV14 and TRBJ2-7, with D uncertain. V lost 0 bases and J 8 bases, leaving 14 bases between the germline ends. Per germline, CDR1 SGHDN and CDR2 FVKESK. The CDR3 runs 14 residues. The CDR3 region is CASSQDGTLSQQYF. In nucleotides, the CDR3 is TGTGCCAGCAGCCAAGATGGCACCTTGTCGCAGCAGTACTTC.

The V and J genes are TRBV29-1 and TRBJ1-1; D gene ambiguous. Germline lookup yields CDR1 SQVTM and CDR2 ANQGSEA. The ends were cut back, 7 bases at V and 2 bases at J, with 11 bases in the middle. CDR3 length: 12 amino acids. The CDR3: CSALPTNTEAFF. CDR3 bases: TGCAGCGCCCTCCCAACCAACACTGAAGCTTTCTTT. Using reference TRBV29-1 and TRBJ1-1 for the parts outside the CDR3, the full variable domain is SAVISQKPSRDICQRGTSLTIQCQVDSQVTMMFWYRQQPGQSLTLIATANQGSEATYESGFVIDKFPISRPNLTFSTLTVSNMSPEDSSIYLCSALPTNTEAFFGQGTRLTVV.

This clone came up a few times. The chain recombines TRBV5-1 with TRBJ1-1; TRBD1 might be the D (5 bases). V was clipped by 5 bases and J by 7 bases, with 15 bases between them. Germline V CDR1 and CDR2: SGHRS, YFSETQ. The CDR3 spans 13 residues. CDR3 in DNA: TGCGCCAGCAGTCCCCTACTCCAGGGTGAAGCTTTCTTT. It encodes CASSPLLQGEAFF.

The chain recombines TRBV28 with TRBJ1-6; D perhaps matches TRBD1 (5 bases). The germline V gene encodes CDR1 MDHEN and CDR2 SYDVKM. This CDR3 has 16 amino acids. V gave up 6 bases and J gave up 9 bases, with 21 bases separating them. In DNA, the CDR3 is TGTGCCAGCAGCTTCCCCCGGCGCCCGGGGACTTCACCCCTCCACTTT. This gives the protein CASSFPRRPGTSPLHF. Supplemented by reference TRBV28 and TRBJ1-6, the full variable domain reads DVKVTQSSRYLVKRTGEKVFLECVQDMDHENMFWYRQDPGLGLRLIYFSYDVKMKEKGDIPEGYSVSREKKERFSLILESASTNQTSMYLCASSFPRRPGTSPLHFGNGTRLTVT.

The J gene is TRBJ1-2, the V gene TRBV5-6, with a tentative D call TRBD1 (5 bases). V was shortened by 5 bases and J by 4 bases, with 21 bases between the two germline ends. Germline V gene data show CDR1 as SGHDT and CDR2 as YYEEEE. The CDR3 totals 16 residues. CDR3 sequence reads: CASSVGSRADIYGYTF. CDR3 bases: TGTGCCAGCAGTGTAGGGAGCAGGGCCGATATCTATGGCTACACCTTC.

The chain combines TRBV6-4 with TRBJ2-1, with TRBD2 identical over 10 bases. The germline CDR1 and CDR2 sequences are MRHNA and SNTAGT. The CDR3 contains 15 residues. Trimming at V came to 0 bases and at J to 10 bases, leaving 6 bases not matched to a gene. CDR3 nucleotide sequence: TGTGCCAGCAGTGACTCAGCGGGAGGGCCGGGGGAGCAGTTCTTC. It specifies CASSDSAGGPGEQFF.

The chain carries TRBV15 and TRBJ2-7; the match to TRBD1 covers 8 bases. The CDR3 has 17 amino acids. V shed 1 base and J 1 base; nucleotides not matched to a gene: 9. The germline V gene has CDR1 LNHNV and CDR2 YYDKDF (reference sequence). CDR3 residues: CATSRGGDRGPSYEQYF. The CDR3 bases are TGTGCCACCAGCAGAGGGGGCGACAGGGGCCCTTCCTACGAGCAGTACTTC.

The CDR3 region is CASSNYRAHTDTQYF. The CDR3 DNA is TGTGCCAGCAGCAATTACAGGGCCCACACAGATACGCAGTATTTT. The chain carries TRBV21-1 and TRBJ2-3; the table's D call, TRBD1, has no DNA check behind it. TRBV21-1 corresponds to a pseudogene. The CDR3 covers 15 residues.

This rearrangement joins TRBV7-3 to TRBJ2-1, with a tentative D call TRBD1 (5 bases). V gave up 3 bases and J gave up 2 bases, with 14 bases separating them. The CDR3 sequence is 16 residues long. Germline V gene sequence: CDR1 SGHTA, CDR2 FQGTGA. The CDR3 nucleotides read TGTGCCAGCAGCTTTCAAGGCAGGGAACCCTACAATGAGCAGTTCTTC. This codes for CASSFQGREPYNEQFF. Full variable domain (remainder filled in from reference TRBV7-3 and TRBJ2-1): GAGVSQTPSNKVTEKGKYVELRCDPISGHTALYWYRQSLGQGPEFLIYFQGTGAADDSGLPNDRFFAVRPEGSVSTLKIQRTERGDSAVYLCASSFQGREPYNEQFFGPGTRLTVL.

The chain carries TRBV11-1 and TRBJ2-2; no reliable D call. Between the trimmed V and J ends, which lost 5 bases and 3 bases, there was a span of 13 bases. Germline V lookup: CDR1 SGHAT, CDR2 FQDESV (reference sequence). The length of the CDR3 is 15 residues. The CDR3 sequence is CASSTDGLYTGELFF. CDR3 coding DNA: TGTGCCAGCAGCACAGACGGGCTTTACACCGGGGAGCTGTTTTTT. Variable domain in full (rest from reference TRBV11-1 and TRBJ2-2): EAEVAQSPRYKITEKSQAVAFWCDPISGHATLYWYRQILGQGPELLVQFQDESVVDDSQLPKDRFSAERLKGVDSTLKIQPAELGDSAMYLCASSTDGLYTGELFFGEGSRLTVL.

This chain uses TRBV30 with TRBJ2-3; no clear D. This CDR3 spans 14 amino acids. Trimming pared 1 base from V and 6 bases from J, leaving 14 bases between. In germline, CDR1 is GTSNPN, CDR2 SVGIG (reference sequence). The CDR3 protein is CAWSGAPLGDTQYF. CDR3 nucleotide sequence: TGTGCCTGGAGTGGGGCCCCCCTAGGGGATACGCAGTATTTT. Full variable domain (remainder filled in from reference TRBV30 and TRBJ2-3): SQTIHQWPATLVQPVGSPLSLECTVEGTSNPNLYWYRQAAGRGLQLLFYSVGIGQISSEVPQNLSASRPQDRQFILSSKKLLLSDSGFYLCAWSGAPLGDTQYFGPGTRLTVL.

In this sample, this clone turned up a few times. The V and J genes are TRBV28 and TRBJ2-5; D might be TRBD1 or TRBD2, each matching 5 bases. The assigned J gene may be wrong: the sequence end matches TRBJ2-7 better. The CDR3 runs 12 residues. Germline values: CDR1 MDHEN, CDR2 SYDVKM. In DNA, the CDR3 is TGTGCCAGCAATGTGGGGGCCTACGAGCAGTACTTC. The encoded protein is CASNVGAYEQYF.

This clone has only one observation. The gene calls are TRBV6-5 and TRBJ2-7, with 8 nucleotides matching TRBD1. CDR3 length: 12 residues. The germline V gene has CDR1 MNHEY and CDR2 SVGAGI. Trimming at V came to 5 bases and at J to 6 bases, leaving 3 bases not matched to a gene. The DNA for the CDR3 is TGTGCCAGCAGTCGGACAGGGCGCGAGCAGTACTTC. It specifies CASSRTGREQYF.

Only a few counts were recorded for this clone. The chain uses TRBV19 and TRBJ2-7; TRBD2 matches at 7 bases. The CDR3 covers 14 residues. CDR1 and CDR2 (germline): LNHDA, SQIVND (reference sequence). V lost 3 bases, J lost 6 bases, and 8 bases stayed unmatched. The CDR3 nucleotides read TGTGCCAGTAGTATTACGGCGGGAGCAGGCGAGCAGTACTTC. Translating gives CASSITAGAGEQYF.